This TCR beta chain originates from a study of siplizumab effects on memory and regulatory T cells. Study-wide points: The authors could not assign a naive or memory phenotype to roughly 75-95% of proliferating CD4+ or CD8+ clones. Sequences that were alloreactive and traceable to unstimulated CD4+ memory cells were significantly reduced by siplizumab.

Note on this clone: The antigen remains unidentified.

Trimming stripped 1 base from V and 2 bases from J, with 4 bases between. The CDR3 totals 12 residues. Germline V gene sequence: CDR1 SGHTS, CDR2 YDEGEE. Unstimulated naive, memory, effector memory and TEMRA subsets underwent sequencing in a few donor pairs. The assay was immunoSEQ multiplex PCR, and TCRdb's table has in-frame clones only and misses some. Of thousands of clones listed, roughly two thirds were seen once; the top ten hold about 68%. The chain joins TRBV5-8 to TRBJ2-7; D not resolved. Material: effector memory CD8+ T cells sorted from blood. Subset reported: unstimulated CD8+ effector memory T cells. The receptor comes from a human donor in good health. In nucleotides, the CDR3 is TGTGCCAGCAGCTTGTCGACCTACGAGCAGTACTTC. Protein: CASSLSTYEQYF. Full variable domain (missing parts from reference TRBV5-8 and TRBJ2-7): EAGVTQSPTHLIKTRGQQATLRCSPISGHTSVYWYQQALGLGLQFLLWYDEGEERNRGNFPPRFSGRQFPNYSSELNVNALELEDSALYLCASSLSTYEQYFGPGTRLTVT.